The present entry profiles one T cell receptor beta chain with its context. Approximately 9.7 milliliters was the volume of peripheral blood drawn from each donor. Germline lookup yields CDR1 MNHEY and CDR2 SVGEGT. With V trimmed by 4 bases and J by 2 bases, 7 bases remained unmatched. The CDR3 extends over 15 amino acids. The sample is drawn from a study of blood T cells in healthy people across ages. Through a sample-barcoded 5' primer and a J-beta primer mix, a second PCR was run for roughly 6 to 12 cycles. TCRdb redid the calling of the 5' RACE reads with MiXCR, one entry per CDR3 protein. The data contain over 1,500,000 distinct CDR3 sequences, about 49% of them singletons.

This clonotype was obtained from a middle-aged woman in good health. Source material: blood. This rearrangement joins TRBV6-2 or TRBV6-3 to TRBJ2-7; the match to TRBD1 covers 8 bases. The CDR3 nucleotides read TGTGCCAGCAGTTCAGCAGCGACAGGGGCCTACGAGCAGTACTTC. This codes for CASSSAATGAYEQYF.